The 2 T cell receptor beta chains given below trace back to one sample, sequenced in a study of blood T cell repertoires in COVID-19. The protocol was immunoSEQ multiplex PCR, while the TCRdb copy is restricted to in-frame clones and leaves out a portion. This table has approximately 210,000 clones, 70% to 90% appearing once. The material sequenced was PBMCs or T cells enriched from blood (not recorded which). The source of these receptors is a man aged 25-45 years with acute COVID-19.

The rearrangement uses TRBV5-1 and TRBJ2-3, with a weak D call TRBD1 (5 bases). Trimming stripped 4 bases from V and 2 bases from J, with 8 bases between. The CDR3 is 13 amino acids. In germline, CDR1 is SGHRS, CDR2 YFSETQ. CDR3 DNA sequence: TGCGCCAGCAGCCGACAGAACACAGATACGCAGTATTTT. It encodes CASSRQNTDTQYF. The full variable domain, rest sourced from reference TRBV5-1 and TRBJ2-3, is KAGVTQTPRYLIKTRGQQVTLSCSPISGHRSVSWYQQTPGQGLQFLFEYFSETQRNKGNFPGRFSGRQFSNSRSEMNVSTLELGDSALYLCASSRQNTDTQYFGPGTRLTVL.

DNA of the CDR3: TGTGCCAGCAGCTCTGGACAGGGGCAGTACACCTATAATTCACCCCTCCACTTT. Translation gives CASSSGQGQYTYNSPLHF. This chain uses TRBV5-4 with TRBJ1-6; TRBD1 matches 9 bases. The V segment lost 3 bases and the J segment 2 bases; nucleotides outside the gene matches: 9. The CDR3 length is 18 residues. Germline CDR1 and CDR2: SGHNT and YYREEE (reference sequence).